Detailed here is one T cell receptor beta chain. The sample belongs to a study of cytomegalovirus exposure and HLA in healthy donors. Overall study context: Early on, a data release was issued that held 65 million to 100 million unique TCRs from HLA-typed donors. Among the 350 to 400 donors who were genotyped, roughly 85% fell in the genetic ancestry cluster that is associated with self-reported Caucasian donors.

Vbeta (60) and Jbeta (13) primers were used in the PCR. Per the authors' pipeline: Per a later analysis, the number of unique TCR beta chains was around 80 million, of which about 10 million were shared. Sequencing used immunoSEQ multiplex PCR; TCRdb keeps in-frame clones, though not all of them. The V and J calls and clone size are taken from that table; D and trimming were inferred from the DNA. Altogether over 110,000 clones are present, around 78% being singletons, with the ten largest covering about 2.2%. Each donor was healthy, and each was a bone marrow donor. The CDR3 sequence is 14 residues long. Trimming pared 5 bases from V and 2 bases from J, leaving 10 bases between. Germline loops: CDR1 MNHNS, CDR2 SASEGT.

This TCR came from a woman between 18 and 29 years old in good health and CMV-seropositive. The sample consisted of PBMCs. The chain recombines TRBV6-1 with TRBJ1-5; TRBD1 is a possible D gene (6 bases). The CDR3: CASSQGPGNQPQHF. The DNA of the CDR3 is TGTGCCAGCAGTCAGGGGCCGGGCAATCAGCCCCAGCATTTT.